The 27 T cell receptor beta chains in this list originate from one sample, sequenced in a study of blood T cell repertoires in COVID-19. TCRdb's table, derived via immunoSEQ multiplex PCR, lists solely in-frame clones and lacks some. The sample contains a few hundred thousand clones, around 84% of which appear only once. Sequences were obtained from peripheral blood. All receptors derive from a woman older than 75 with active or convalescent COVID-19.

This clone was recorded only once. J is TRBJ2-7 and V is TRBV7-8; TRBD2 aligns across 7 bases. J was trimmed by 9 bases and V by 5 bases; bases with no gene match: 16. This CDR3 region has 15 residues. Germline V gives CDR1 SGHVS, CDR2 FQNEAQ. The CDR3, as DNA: TGTGCCAGCAGCCCCCTTGCGGGCGGGGGACCCGTGCAGTACTTC. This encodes CASSPLAGGGPVQYF.

Here the CDR3 reads CASSLRTSGSQETQYF. The CDR3 coding sequence is TGTGCCAGCAGTTTAAGGACTAGCGGATCCCAAGAGACCCAGTACTTC. The chain couples TRBV27 to TRBJ2-5; TRBD2 matches 10 bases. The CDR3 is 16 residues long. The V gene's germline CDR1 is MNHEY and CDR2 SMNVEV (reference sequence). V lost 2 bases, J lost 1 base, and 4 bases stayed unmatched.

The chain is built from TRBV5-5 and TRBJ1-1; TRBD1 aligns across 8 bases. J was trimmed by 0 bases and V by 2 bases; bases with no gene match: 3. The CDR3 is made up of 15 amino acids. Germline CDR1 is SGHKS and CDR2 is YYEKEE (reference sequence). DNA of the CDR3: TGTGCCAGCAGCTTCAGGACAGGGATGAACACTGAAGCTTTCTTT. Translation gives CASSFRTGMNTEAFF.

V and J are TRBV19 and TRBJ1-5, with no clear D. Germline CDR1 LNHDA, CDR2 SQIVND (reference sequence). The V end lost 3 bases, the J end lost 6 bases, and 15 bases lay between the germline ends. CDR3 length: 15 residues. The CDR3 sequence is CASSIEGRGVQPQHF. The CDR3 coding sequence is TGTGCCAGTAGTATTGAAGGCCGAGGAGTTCAGCCCCAGCATTTT.

The CDR3 sequence: CASSPRGLFEETQYF. In DNA, the CDR3 is TGTGCCAGCAGTCCCAGGGGGCTCTTCGAAGAGACCCAGTACTTC. V and J are TRBV28 and TRBJ2-5; 8 bases align to TRBD1. Per the germline V gene, CDR1 is MDHEN and CDR2 is SYDVKM. The CDR3 totals 15 residues. Trimming took 5 bases from V and 3 from J; bases not matched to a gene: 8.

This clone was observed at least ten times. For the CDR3, the DNA is TGTGCCAGCTCACTAGCGGTAAATAATTCACCCCTCCACTTT. Its protein product is CASSLAVNNSPLHF. The rearrangement joins TRBV18 to TRBJ1-6; no reliable D call. The CDR3 length is 14 residues. The ends were cut back, 4 bases at V and 5 bases at J, with 9 bases in the middle. Germline assignment: CDR1 KGHSH and CDR2 LQKENI.

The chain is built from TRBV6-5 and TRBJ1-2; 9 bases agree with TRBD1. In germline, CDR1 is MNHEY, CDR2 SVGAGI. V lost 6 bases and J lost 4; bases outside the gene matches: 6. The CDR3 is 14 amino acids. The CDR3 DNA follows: TGTGCCAGCAGACGGGGACAGGGAGGCTATGGCTACACCTTC. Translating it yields CASRRGQGGYGYTF.

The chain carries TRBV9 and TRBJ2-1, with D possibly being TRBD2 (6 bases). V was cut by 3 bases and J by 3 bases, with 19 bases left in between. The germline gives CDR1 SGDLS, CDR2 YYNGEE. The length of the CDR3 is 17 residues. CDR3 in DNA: TGTGCCAGCAGCGAACGGGGGATAGCGATAAGCTACAATGAGCAGTTCTTC. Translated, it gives CASSERGIAISYNEQFF.

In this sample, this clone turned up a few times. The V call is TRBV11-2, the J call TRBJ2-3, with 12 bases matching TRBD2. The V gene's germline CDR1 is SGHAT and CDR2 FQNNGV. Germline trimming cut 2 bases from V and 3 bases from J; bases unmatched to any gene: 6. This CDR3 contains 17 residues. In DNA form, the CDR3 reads TGTGCCAGCAGCTTATTGGCGACTAGCGGGAGAACAGATACGCAGTATTTT. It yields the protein CASSLLATSGRTDTQYF.

The CDR3 coding sequence is TGTGCCACCAGCCGAGGTCCGGGACAGGGGATTTGGGAGCAGTACTTC. This codes for CATSRGPGQGIWEQYF. J is TRBJ2-7 and V is TRBV15, with 10 bases that match TRBD1. This CDR3 contains 16 residues. Germline lookup yields CDR1 LNHNV and CDR2 YYDKDF (reference sequence). J was trimmed by 7 bases and V by 5 bases; bases with no gene match: 14.

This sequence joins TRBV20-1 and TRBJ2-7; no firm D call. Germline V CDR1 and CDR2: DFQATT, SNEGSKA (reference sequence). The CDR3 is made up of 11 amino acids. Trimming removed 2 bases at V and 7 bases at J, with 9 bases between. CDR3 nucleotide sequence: TGCAGTGCTAGAACCGGGTGGGAGCAGTACTTC. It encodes CSARTGWEQYF.

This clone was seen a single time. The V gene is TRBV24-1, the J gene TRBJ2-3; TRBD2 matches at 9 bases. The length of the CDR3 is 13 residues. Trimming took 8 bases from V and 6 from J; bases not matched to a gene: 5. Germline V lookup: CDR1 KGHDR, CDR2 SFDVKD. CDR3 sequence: CATTPAGGDTQYF. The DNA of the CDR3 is TGTGCCACCACCCCTGCGGGGGGGGATACGCAGTATTTT.

CDR3 DNA: TGTGCCATCAGTGAGACTAGCGGAGGGGGAACCGGGGAGCTGTTTTTT. This encodes CAISETSGGGTGELFF. The chain recombines TRBV10-3 with TRBJ2-2; 8 positions match TRBD2. Germline values: CDR1 ENHRY, CDR2 SYGVKD. The CDR3 covers 16 residues. The V and J ends lost 2 bases and 5 bases, in that order; junction bases with no gene match: 7.

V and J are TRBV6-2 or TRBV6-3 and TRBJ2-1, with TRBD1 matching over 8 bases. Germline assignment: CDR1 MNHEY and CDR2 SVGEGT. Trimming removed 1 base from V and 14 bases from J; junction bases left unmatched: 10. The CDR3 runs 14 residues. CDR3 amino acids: CASSYFTGGQLEFF. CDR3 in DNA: TGTGCCAGCAGTTACTTTACAGGGGGTCAATTGGAGTTCTTC.

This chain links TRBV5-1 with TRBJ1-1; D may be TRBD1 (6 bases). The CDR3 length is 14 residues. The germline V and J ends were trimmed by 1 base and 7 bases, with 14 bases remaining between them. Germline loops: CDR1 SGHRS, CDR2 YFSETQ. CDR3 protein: CASSLLAGVGEAFF. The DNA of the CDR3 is TGCGCCAGCAGCTTGTTGGCAGGGGTCGGTGAAGCTTTCTTT.

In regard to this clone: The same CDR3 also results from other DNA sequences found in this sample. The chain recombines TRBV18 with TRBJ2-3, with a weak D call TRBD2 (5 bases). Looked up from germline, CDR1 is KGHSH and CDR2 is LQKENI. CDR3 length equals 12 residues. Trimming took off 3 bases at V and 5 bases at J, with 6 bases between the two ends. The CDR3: CASSPGGDTQYF. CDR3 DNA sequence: TGTGCCAGCTCACCTGGAGGAGATACGCAGTATTTT. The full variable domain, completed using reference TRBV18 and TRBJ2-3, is NAGVMQNPRHLVRRRGQEARLRCSPMKGHSHVYWYRQLPEEGLKFMVYLQKENIIDESGMPKERFSAEFPKEGPSILRIQQVVRGDSAAYFCASSPGGDTQYFGPGTRLTVL.

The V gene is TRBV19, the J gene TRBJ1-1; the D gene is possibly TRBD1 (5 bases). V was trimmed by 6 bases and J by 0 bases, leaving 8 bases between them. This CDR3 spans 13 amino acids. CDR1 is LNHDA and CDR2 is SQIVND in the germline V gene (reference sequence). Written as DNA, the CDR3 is TGTGCCAGTAGGCAGGGCTTGAACACTGAAGCTTTCTTT. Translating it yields CASRQGLNTEAFF.

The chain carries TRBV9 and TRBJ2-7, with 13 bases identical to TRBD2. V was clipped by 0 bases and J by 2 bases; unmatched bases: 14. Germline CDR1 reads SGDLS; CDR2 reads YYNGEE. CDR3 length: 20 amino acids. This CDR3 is CASSVAGGSGLAGPTYEQYF. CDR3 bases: TGTGCCAGCAGCGTAGCCGGGGGATCGGGACTAGCGGGGCCGACCTACGAGCAGTACTTC. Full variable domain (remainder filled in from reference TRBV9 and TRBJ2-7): DSGVTQTPKHLITATGQRVTLRCSPRSGDLSVYWYQQSLDQGLQFLIQYYNGEERAKGNILERFSAQQFPDLHSELNLSSLELGDSALYFCASSVAGGSGLAGPTYEQYFGPGTRLTVT.

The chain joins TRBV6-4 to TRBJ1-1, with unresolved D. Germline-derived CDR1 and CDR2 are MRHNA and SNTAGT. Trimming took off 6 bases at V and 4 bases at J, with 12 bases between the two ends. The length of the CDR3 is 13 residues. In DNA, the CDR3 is TGTGCCAGCAGGGTCGCCGAGGGCACTGAAGCTTTCTTT. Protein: CASRVAEGTEAFF.

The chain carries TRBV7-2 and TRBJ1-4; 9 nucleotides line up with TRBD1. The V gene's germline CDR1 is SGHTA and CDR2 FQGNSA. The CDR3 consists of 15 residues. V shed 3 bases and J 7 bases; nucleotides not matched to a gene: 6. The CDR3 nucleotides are TGTGCCAGCAGCTTCGCCGGGACAGGGACTGAAAAACTGTTTTTT. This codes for CASSFAGTGTEKLFF.

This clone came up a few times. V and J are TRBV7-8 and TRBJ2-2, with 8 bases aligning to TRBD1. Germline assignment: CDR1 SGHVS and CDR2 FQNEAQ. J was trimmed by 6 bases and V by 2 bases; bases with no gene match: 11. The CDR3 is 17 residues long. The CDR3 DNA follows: TGTGCCAGCAGCTTAAAGTCACCGGGACAGGCGGCCGGGGAGCTGTTTTTT. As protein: CASSLKSPGQAAGELFF.

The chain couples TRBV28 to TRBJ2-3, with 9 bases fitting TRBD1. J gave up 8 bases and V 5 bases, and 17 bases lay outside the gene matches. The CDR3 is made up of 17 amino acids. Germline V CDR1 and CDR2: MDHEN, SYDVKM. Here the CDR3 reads CASSPGGQGTPLGTQYF. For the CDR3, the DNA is TGTGCCAGCAGTCCCGGCGGACAGGGGACTCCCCTTGGTACGCAGTATTTT.

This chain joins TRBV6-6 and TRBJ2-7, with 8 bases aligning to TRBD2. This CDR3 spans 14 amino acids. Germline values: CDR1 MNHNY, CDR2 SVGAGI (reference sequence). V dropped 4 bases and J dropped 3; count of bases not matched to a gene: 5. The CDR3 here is CASSSPGLDYEQYF. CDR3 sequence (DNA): TGTGCCAGCAGTTCCCCGGGACTAGACTACGAGCAGTACTTC.

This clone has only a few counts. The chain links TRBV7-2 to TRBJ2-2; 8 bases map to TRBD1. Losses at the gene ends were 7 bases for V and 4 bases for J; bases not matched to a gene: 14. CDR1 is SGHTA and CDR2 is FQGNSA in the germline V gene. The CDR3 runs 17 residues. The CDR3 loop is CASNIAWTGLSTGELFF. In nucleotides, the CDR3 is TGTGCCAGCAACATTGCCTGGACAGGGTTAAGCACCGGGGAGCTGTTTTTT.

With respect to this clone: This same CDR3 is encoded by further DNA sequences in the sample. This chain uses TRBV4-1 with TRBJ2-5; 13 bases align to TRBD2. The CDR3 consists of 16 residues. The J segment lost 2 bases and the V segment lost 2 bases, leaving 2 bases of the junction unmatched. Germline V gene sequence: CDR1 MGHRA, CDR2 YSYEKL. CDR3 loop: CASSQTSGGAQETQYF. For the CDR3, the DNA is TGCGCCAGCAGCCAAACTAGCGGGGGGGCTCAAGAGACCCAGTACTTC.

The CDR3 reads CASSQAGTGDTEAFF. CDR3 coding DNA: TGTGCCAGCAGCCAAGCCGGGACAGGGGACACTGAAGCTTTCTTT. This chain joins TRBV4-2 and TRBJ1-1, with TRBD1 identical over 10 bases. The germline V gene encodes CDR1 LGHNA and CDR2 YNFKEQ. V trimming: 1 base; J trimming: 3 bases; junction bases outside the gene matches: 2. This CDR3 is built from 15 residues.

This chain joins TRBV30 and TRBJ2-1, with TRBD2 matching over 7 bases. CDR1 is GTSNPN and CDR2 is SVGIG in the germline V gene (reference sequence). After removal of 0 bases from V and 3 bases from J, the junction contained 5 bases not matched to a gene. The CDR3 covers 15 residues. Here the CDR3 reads CAWSVASGYYNEQFF. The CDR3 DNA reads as TGTGCCTGGAGTGTGGCTAGCGGATACTACAATGAGCAGTTCTTC. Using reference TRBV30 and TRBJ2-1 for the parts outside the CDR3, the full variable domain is SQTIHQWPATLVQPVGSPLSLECTVEGTSNPNLYWYRQAAGRGLQLLFYSVGIGQISSEVPQNLSASRPQDRQFILSSKKLLLSDSGFYLCAWSVASGYYNEQFFGPGTRLTVL.